Below are 3 T cell receptor beta chains sequenced from a single sample in a study of Graves' ophthalmopathy and Graves' hyperthyroidism (dated by TCRdb to between 2017 and 2018). Data came from an Illumina HiSeq 2000. For repertoire sequencing, the TCR beta CDR3 regions were amplified from RNA transcripts. The first round of RT-PCR was done with HTBI primers and the Qiagen OneStep RT-PCR kit, and was followed by a second round of multiplex PCR, then size selection and purification. TCRdb's own reprocessing of the public reads used fastp at Q25 and MiXCR and kept productive beta chains. CDR3 protein sequences are deduplicated, and each keeps its most common genes and DNA. This sample comprises about half a million distinct CDR3 sequences, around 15% of them detected only once. The ten largest clones capture 8% to 10% of the sample. The sequenced material came from blood. The receptors here all came from a woman under 40 with Graves' ophthalmopathy. Donor details come from another sample of the same person, matched by shared clones.

This clonotype showed up many times. The chain links TRBV2 to TRBJ2-2; 14 nucleotides line up with TRBD2. J lost 6 bases, V lost 0 bases, and 6 bases had no gene match. Germline V gene data show CDR1 as SNHLY and CDR2 as FYNNEI. The CDR3 contains 18 residues. CDR3 sequence reads: CASSEAEPGLAGAGELFF. CDR3 coding DNA: TGTGCCAGCAGTGAAGCTGAGCCGGGACTAGCGGGAGCCGGGGAGCTGTTTTTT.

Many counts were recorded for this clonotype. The chain uses TRBV2 and TRBJ2-7, with 11 positions matching TRBD2. V was clipped by 3 bases and J by 4 bases; unmatched bases: 5. Germline V CDR1 and CDR2: SNHLY, FYNNEI. This CDR3 is 15 amino acids long. CDR3 protein: CASSEGGLAEYEQYF. In DNA form, the CDR3 reads TGTGCCAGCAGTGAGGGGGGACTAGCGGAGTACGAGCAGTACTTC.

At least ten counts were recorded for this clonotype. The chain uses TRBV6-2 or TRBV6-3 and TRBJ2-5; D might be TRBD1 (6 bases). The CDR3 has 13 amino acids. Germline CDR1 MNHEY, CDR2 SVGEGT. V gave up 5 bases and J gave up 6 bases, with 13 bases separating them. The CDR3 DNA follows: TGTGCCAGCAGTCTTAACAGGGCACAGACCCAGTACTTC. Amino acids: CASSLNRAQTQYF.